Below, 19 T cell receptor beta chains from the same sample are listed, as sequenced in a study of neoadjuvant anti-PD-1 for oral cavity cancer. The data were produced by immunoSEQ multiplex PCR, yet TCRdb's version contains in-frame clones alone and is incomplete. The sample contains roughly 60,000 clones, around four fifths of which appear only once. This material consisted of PBMCs, taken before nivolumab (anti-PD-1) treatment. These receptor sequences come from a person aged 35-79 years with oral cavity squamous cell carcinoma.

This clone came up a few times. The chain employs TRBV2 and TRBJ2-2; D ambiguous. The V gene's germline CDR1 is SNHLY and CDR2 FYNNEI. The CDR3 sequence is 14 residues long. V dropped 6 bases and J dropped 1 base, with 9 bases sitting between them. The CDR3 protein is CASSERLNTGELFF. The CDR3 bases are TGTGCCAGCAGCGAAAGGCTGAACACCGGGGAGCTGTTTTTT.

This clone was seen a handful of times. Here the CDR3 reads CASSDLAGVSYEQYF. CDR3 bases: TGTGCCAGCAGTGACCTAGCGGGAGTATCCTACGAGCAGTACTTC. The chain is built from TRBV2 and TRBJ2-7; the match to TRBD2 covers 10 bases. In germline, CDR1 is SNHLY, CDR2 FYNNEI. This CDR3 is built from 15 residues. With 3 bases clipped from V and 1 base from J, the junction kept 3 bases outside the gene matches.

V and J are TRBV5-6 and TRBJ2-2; 7 nucleotides align to TRBD1. Per germline, CDR1 SGHDT and CDR2 YYEEEE. The length of the CDR3 is 14 residues. V shed 4 bases, J shed 6 bases, and the junction held 6 bases outside the gene matches. The CDR3 reads CASSPDRTSGELFF. CDR3 nucleotides: TGTGCCAGCAGCCCGGACAGGACCTCCGGGGAGCTGTTTTTT. Complete variable domain (other parts from reference TRBV5-6 and TRBJ2-2): DAGVTQSPTHLIKTRGQQVTLRCSPKSGHDTVSWYQQALGQGPQFIFQYYEEEERQRGNFPDRFSGHQFPNYSSELNVNALLLGDSALYLCASSPDRTSGELFFGEGSRLTVL.

V is TRBV5-6 and J is TRBJ1-3; D gene unclear. CDR3 length: 14 amino acids. Germline values: CDR1 SGHDT, CDR2 YYEEEE. V was clipped by 4 bases and J by 0 bases, with 8 bases between them. The CDR3 loop is CASSRLFSGNTIYF. CDR3 bases: TGTGCCAGCAGCAGACTGTTCTCTGGAAACACCATATATTTT.

The rearrangement uses TRBV7-9 and TRBJ1-1; TRBD1 agrees at 8 bases. V dropped 0 bases and J dropped 5; count of bases not matched to a gene: 11. CDR3 length: 17 residues. CDR1 and CDR2 (germline): SEHNR, FQNEAQ (reference sequence). CDR3 bases: TGTGCCAGCAGCTTAGCGGGACAGGCCCGGTTTAAAACTGAAGCTTTCTTT. Amino acids: CASSLAGQARFKTEAFF.

This chain joins TRBV5-1 and TRBJ2-3, with D perhaps assigned TRBD1 or TRBD2 (5 bases each). This CDR3 contains 14 residues. V shed 1 base and J shed 2 bases, with 8 bases lying between them. Germline loops: CDR1 SGHRS, CDR2 YFSETQ. The CDR3 sequence is CASSLRGATDTQYF. In nucleotides, the CDR3 is TGCGCCAGCAGCTTGAGGGGAGCCACAGATACGCAGTATTTT. The full variable domain, in which reference TRBV5-1 and TRBJ2-3 provide the parts outside the CDR3, is KAGVTQTPRYLIKTRGQQVTLSCSPISGHRSVSWYQQTPGQGLQFLFEYFSETQRNKGNFPGRFSGRQFSNSRSEMNVSTLELGDSALYLCASSLRGATDTQYFGPGTRLTVL.

V usage is TRBV14 and J usage is TRBJ2-1; the match to TRBD2 covers 9 bases. V shed 5 bases, J shed 6 bases, and the junction held 8 bases outside the gene matches. This CDR3 is 15 amino acids long. Germline CDR1 SGHDN, CDR2 FVKESK. This CDR3 is CASSYRTSVGNEQFF. DNA for the CDR3: TGTGCCAGCAGCTACCGGACTAGCGTGGGCAATGAGCAGTTCTTC.

This clone has just a few counts. This rearrangement joins TRBV7-8 to TRBJ1-6; D may be TRBD1 (5 bases). Trimming shortened V by 2 bases and J by 5 bases, and 10 bases separated the two germline ends. Germline V gene lookup returns CDR1 SGHVS and CDR2 FQNEAQ. The CDR3 contains 15 residues. The CDR3 sequence is CASSLRQGDNSPLHF. The CDR3 coding sequence is TGTGCCAGCAGCTTAAGGCAGGGTGATAATTCACCCCTCCACTTT.

The V gene is TRBV10-1, the J gene TRBJ1-1; D is possibly TRBD1 (5 bases). V dropped 0 bases and J dropped 4 bases, with 15 bases sitting between them. CDR1 is WNHNN, CDR2 SYGVQD, per germline (reference sequence). The CDR3 runs to 16 residues. Here the CDR3 reads CASSESGPPEGTEAFF. For the CDR3, the DNA is TGCGCCAGCAGTGAGTCGGGACCCCCGGAGGGCACTGAAGCTTTCTTT.

This clone occurred a few times. The V and J genes are TRBV7-8 and TRBJ1-3; D unresolved. CDR1 and CDR2 (germline): SGHVS, FQNEAQ. The CDR3 length is 13 residues. The germline V and J ends were trimmed by 3 bases and 3 bases, with 6 bases remaining between them. In DNA form, the CDR3 reads TGTGCCAGCAGCTTGGGATATGGAAACACCATATATTTT. This encodes CASSLGYGNTIYF.

In this sample, this clone turned up once. The rearrangement uses TRBV29-1 and TRBJ2-5, with 8 bases fitting TRBD1. The J call is in doubt because the DNA end fits TRBJ2-7 better. The CDR3 has 15 amino acids. Per germline, CDR1 SQVTM and CDR2 ANQGSEA. The CDR3 DNA follows: TGCAGCGTTGAAGAAGGGACAGGATGGACCTACGAGCAGTACTTC. Protein product: CSVEEGTGWTYEQYF.

J is TRBJ2-3 and V is TRBV11-2, with TRBD1 matching over 7 bases. Germline assignment: CDR1 SGHAT and CDR2 FQNNGV. CDR3 size: 15 residues. After removal of 4 bases from V and 6 bases from J, the junction contained 10 bases not matched to a gene. The CDR3 here is CASSSYRGSRDTQYF. CDR3 sequence (DNA): TGTGCCAGCAGCTCTTACAGGGGTTCAAGGGATACGCAGTATTTT.

The chain links TRBV2 to TRBJ2-1, with TRBD2 matching over 9 bases. After removal of 2 bases from V and 9 bases from J, the junction contained 5 bases not matched to a gene. Per germline, CDR1 SNHLY and CDR2 FYNNEI. CDR3 size: 14 residues. CDR3 in DNA: TGTGCCAGCAGTGAACTAGCGGGGTGGGTTGAGCAGTTCTTC. The encoded protein is CASSELAGWVEQFF.

J is TRBJ2-3 and V is TRBV25-1; 8 bases are shared with TRBD1. The V and J ends lost 3 bases and 1 base, in that order; junction bases with no gene match: 3. CDR3 length: 15 amino acids. CDR1 and CDR2 from the germline V gene are MGHDK and SYGVNS. This CDR3 reads CASSEMTGGTDTQYF. The CDR3 nucleotides are TGTGCCAGCAGTGAGATGACAGGGGGCACAGATACGCAGTATTTT.

The chain carries TRBV29-1 and TRBJ2-7; perhaps TRBD2 as D (6 bases). This CDR3 contains 12 residues. CDR1 is SQVTM, CDR2 ANQGSEA, per germline. The germline V and J ends were trimmed by 4 bases and 1 base, with 8 bases remaining between them. CDR3 in amino acids: CSVGDFSYEQYF. CDR3 nucleotide sequence: TGCAGCGTTGGGGACTTTTCCTACGAGCAGTACTTC.

This clone has ten or more counts. The chain uses TRBV18 and TRBJ1-5; TRBD1 is a possible D gene (5 bases). This CDR3 comprises 16 residues. The V end was cut by 0 bases, the J end by 5 bases, with 14 bases between. Germline V lookup: CDR1 KGHSH, CDR2 LQKENI. In DNA form, the CDR3 reads TGTGCCAGCTCACCACCGTCCGGGGGACTATATCAGCCCCAGCATTTT. The encoded protein is CASSPPSGGLYQPQHF.

This chain uses TRBV6-5 with TRBJ1-6; 8 nucleotides match TRBD1. V shed 8 bases, J shed 5 bases, and the junction held 5 bases outside the gene matches. Germline V gene lookup returns CDR1 MNHEY and CDR2 SVGAGI. The CDR3 consists of 14 residues. This chain's CDR3 is CASSYRGNNSPLHF. The DNA of the CDR3 is TGTGCCAGCTCGTACAGGGGGAATAATTCACCCCTCCACTTT.

The chain employs TRBV5-1 and TRBJ2-7; maybe TRBD1 (5 bases). Germline CDR1 is SGHRS and CDR2 is YFSETQ. CDR3 size: 14 residues. V was pared by 4 bases and J by 4 bases, with 15 bases between. The CDR3: CASSIQGAGYEQYF. In DNA form, the CDR3 reads TGCGCCAGCAGCATTCAAGGGGCTGGATACGAGCAGTACTTC.

This sequence joins TRBV19 and TRBJ1-2; D gene ambiguous. CDR1 and CDR2 from the germline V gene are LNHDA and SQIVND (reference sequence). Trimming stripped 6 bases from V and 7 bases from J, with 18 bases between. CDR3 length: 14 residues. In DNA, the CDR3 is TGTGCCAGTAGATCCTCATCCCAATCGGGTGGCTACACCTTC. It yields the protein CASRSSSQSGGYTF.